A selection of T cell receptor beta chains follows, all from one sample in a study of post-analysis software for immune sequencing data. TCRdb itself ran the PCR reads through MiXCR, one entry per CDR3 protein. The sample yields hundreds of thousands of distinct CDR3 sequences, over 35% seen once. Sequencing was carried out using blood. Source of these receptors: a girl aged 5 to 17 with multiple sclerosis. The CDR3 runs from the conserved cysteine through the conserved F or W. D genes are given only for firm matches. A row's size may be missing; if present it is once, few, many or a size class.

D,V,J,size,DNA,CDR3
TRBD2,TRBV7-9,TRBJ2-3,.,TGTGCCAGCAGCTTAGGAGGGCTAGCGGGAAATACGCAGTATTTT,CASSLGGLAGNTQYF
.,TRBV4-3,TRBJ2-7,.,TGCGCCAGCAGCCAACTGGCGGGGAACTACGAGCAGTACTTC,CASSQLAGNYEQYF
.,TRBV29-1,TRBJ1-2,many,TGCAGCGTTGGCTACTCCACCTTC,CSVGYSTF
TRBD2,TRBV29-1,TRBJ2-7,.,TGCAGCTCCCTGACTAGCGGGAGGTTCAATGAGCAGTACTTC,CSSLTSGRFNEQYF
.,TRBV7-9,TRBJ1-4,.,TGTGCCAGCAGCTTAGGGGTTGCAACTAATGAAAAACTGTTTTTT,CASSLGVATNEKLFF
.,TRBV7-2,TRBJ2-1,.,TGTGCCACCAGGCGGGCAGGGACCTACAATGAGCAGTTCTTC,CATRRAGTYNEQFF
.,TRBV28,TRBJ2-3,.,TGTGCCAGCAAAGCAGGGGGGGACACAGATACGCAGTATTTT,CASKAGGDTDTQYF
.,TRBV15,TRBJ2-7,few,TGTGCCACCAGCAGAGACAGGGTTCACGAGCAGTACTTC,CATSRDRVHEQYF
.,TRBV5-1,TRBJ2-1,.,TGCGCCAGCAGCTTGGAAGAGTGGAGATCCTACAATGAGCAGTTCTTC,CASSLEEWRSYNEQFF
.,TRBV3-1,TRBJ2-5,.,TGTGCCAGCAGCCCCCACAGACAAGAGACCCAGTACTTC,CASSPHRQETQYF
.,TRBV4-2,TRBJ1-6,.,TGTGCCAGCAGCCAAGATACCTGGGAAGGGACCTATAATTCACCCCTCCACTTT,CASSQDTWEGTYNSPLHF
TRBD1,TRBV18,TRBJ2-1,.,TGTGCCAGCTCACCAGGGGTGACAGGGTCAGTCAATGAGCAGTTCTTC,CASSPGVTGSVNEQFF
TRBD2,TRBV28,TRBJ2-5,.,TGTGCCAGCAGGCTAGCGGGAGGGCAATGGGAGCAGTACTTC,CASRLAGGQWEQYF
.,TRBV29-1,TRBJ2-7,.,TGCGGCGTTGAGAACTCCTACGAGCAGTACTTC,CGVENSYEQYF
TRBD2,TRBV28,TRBJ2-3,.,TGTGCCAGCAGTTTCTTCAGCGGGAGATCAGATACGCAGTATTTT,CASSFFSGRSDTQYF
.,TRBV12-3/TRBV12-4,TRBJ2-1,once,TGTGCCAGCAGTTTAACGGGAAAAAGTTACAATGAGCAGTTCTTC,CASSLTGKSYNEQFF
.,TRBV20-1,TRBJ1-5,few,TGCAGTGCTAGGTTGGGGGATCAGCCCCAGCATTTT,CSARLGDQPQHF
TRBD2,TRBV5-1,TRBJ2-3,few,TGCGCCAGCAGCCAATCTAGCGGACTCACAGATACGCAGTATTTT,CASSQSSGLTDTQYF
.,TRBV6-6,TRBJ1-1,many,TGTGCCAGCAGTTGGGGCGGTAACACTGAAGCTTTCTTT,CASSWGGNTEAFF
TRBD1,TRBV20-1,TRBJ2-7,few,TGCAGTGCTGGACAGGACTACGAGCAGTACTTC,CSAGQDYEQYF
.,TRBV9,TRBJ2-1,.,TGTGCCAGCAGCTCGACGACAGACAATGAGCAGTTCTTC,CASSSTTDNEQFF
TRBD1,TRBV20-1,TRBJ1-1,.,TGCAGTGCTAAGGGGGACAGTAAAGCTTTCTTT,CSAKGDSKAFF
.,TRBV3-1,TRBJ2-4,.,TGTGCCAGCAGCCAAGTGGCGGGAAACATTCAGTACTTC,CASSQVAGNIQYF
.,TRBV5-1,TRBJ2-7,.,TGCGCCAGCAGCTTCGGGCCTGGCGGAAACTACGAGCAGTACTTC,CASSFGPGGNYEQYF
.,TRBV9,TRBJ2-1,.,TGTGCCAGCAGCGCGAGGGACTTTGGGGCCTACAATGAGCAGTTCTTC,CASSARDFGAYNEQFF
.,TRBV5-5,TRBJ2-5,.,TGTGCCAGCAGCTTACTGATCGGCAGCGGTCAAGAGACCCAGTACTTC,CASSLLIGSGQETQYF
.,TRBV18,TRBJ1-1,once,TGTGCCAGCTCACCAGTTGAGGGACGGGGCGAAGCTTTCTTT,CASSPVEGRGEAFF
.,TRBV3-1,TRBJ2-1,.,TGTGCCAGCAGCCAAGATGTAGTAGGGCACAATGAGCAGTTCTTC,CASSQDVVGHNEQFF
.,TRBV20-1,TRBJ2-7,.,TGCAGTGCTAACTCACTAGCAGCGCAGTACTTC,CSANSLAAQYF
.,TRBV7-3,TRBJ1-1,.,TGTGCCAGCAGCCCGGGACACATACCCACTGAAGCTTTCTTT,CASSPGHIPTEAFF
.,TRBV28,TRBJ2-2,once,TGTGCCAGCACCTCTTTGAAGGGTTCACCCGGGGAGCTGTTTTTT,CASTSLKGSPGELFF
TRBD1,TRBV20-1,TRBJ2-5,.,TGCAGTGCTAGCGGGGACAGGGGGCGCGAAGAGACCCAGTACTTC,CSASGDRGREETQYF
.,TRBV27,TRBJ2-7,.,TGTGCCAGCAGTTTAGAGGGCGGGGCCTCCTACGAGCAGTACTTC,CASSLEGGASYEQYF
.,TRBV12-3/TRBV12-4,TRBJ2-5,.,TGTGCCAGCAGTTCAGGGGGAGGCCAAGAGACCCAGTACTTC,CASSSGGGQETQYF
.,TRBV7-9,TRBJ1-1,few,TGTGCCAGCAGCCCCGGGCAGCGTAAGAACACTGAAGCTTTCTTT,CASSPGQRKNTEAFF
TRBD2,TRBV5-1,TRBJ2-1,.,TGCGCCAGCAGCACCCTAGCGGGAGGCGAGCAGTTCTTC,CASSTLAGGEQFF
.,TRBV20-1,TRBJ2-4,.,TGCAGTGCCCGGAAGGGCGGGGTTCCCAAAAACATTCAGTACTTC,CSARKGGVPKNIQYF
TRBD2,TRBV7-3,TRBJ2-7,few,TGTGCCAGCACCACCTGTGGGACTAGCGGGCCACCTGACTCCTACGAGCAGTACTTC,CASTTCGTSGPPDSYEQYF
TRBD1,TRBV5-1,TRBJ2-7,few,TGCGCCAGCAGCTTGTTAGGGGGCGACGAGCAGTACTTC,CASSLLGGDEQYF
.,TRBV12-3/TRBV12-4,TRBJ1-1,.,TGTGCCACCCCCAATGGGACCCCGGGGACTGAAGCTTTCTTT,CATPNGTPGTEAFF
TRBD2,TRBV9,TRBJ2-5,.,TGTGCCAGCAGCTCCAGCGGGGCGGAACAGAAGACCCAGTACTTC,CASSSSGAEQKTQYF
.,TRBV9,TRBJ2-7,once,TGTGCCAGCAGCGTAGGGGTCCAAGCCTACGAGCAGTACTTC,CASSVGVQAYEQYF
.,TRBV6-6,TRBJ2-1,.,TGTGCCAGCGGACCCCGGATCAATGAGCAGTTCTTC,CASGPRINEQFF
TRBD2,TRBV24-1,TRBJ2-3,.,TGTGCCACCAGTGAGCGGGAGGGTACGCAGTATTTT,CATSEREGTQYF
TRBD2,TRBV7-2,TRBJ2-7,few,TGTGCCAGCAGTCTTAGGTGGGGGAGGGAGCACGAGCAGTACTTC,CASSLRWGREHEQYF
TRBD1,TRBV6-1,TRBJ2-7,.,TGTGCCAGCACGACAGGGGGCGATTCCTACGAGCAGTACTTC,CASTTGGDSYEQYF
.,TRBV27,TRBJ2-7,once,TGTGCCAGCAGTCCACGGACAGAGGGGACCTACGAGCAGTACTTC,CASSPRTEGTYEQYF
TRBD1,TRBV7-2,TRBJ2-5,once,TGTGCCAGCAGCCCGGGGAACAGGGGAGACACCCAGTACTTC,CASSPGNRGDTQYF
TRBD2,TRBV6-1,TRBJ2-3,.,TGTGCCAGCAGTCCGCTAGCGGGGGCAGATACGCAGTATTTT,CASSPLAGADTQYF
.,TRBV12-3/TRBV12-4,TRBJ2-7,.,TGTGCCAGCAGTTTAGGCATGAATTCCTACGAGCAGTACTTC,CASSLGMNSYEQYF
.,TRBV5-1,TRBJ1-1,.,TGCGCCAGCAGCACCAATGGACAGCCGAACACTGAAGCTTTCTTT,CASSTNGQPNTEAFF
.,TRBV2,TRBJ2-1,few,TGTGCCAGCACTAGCCCCCCCGGGCTAGCGATCTGCAATGAGCAGTTCTTC,CASTSPPGLAICNEQFF
TRBD2,TRBV10-3,TRBJ2-7,.,TGTGCCATCAGTGAGTCGCACCGGCTAGCGGTGGACGAGCAGTACTTC,CAISESHRLAVDEQYF
.,TRBV4-2,TRBJ2-7,.,TGTGCCAGCAGCCATGCTCTAAGGACGGGAATCTCCTACGAGCAGTACTTC,CASSHALRTGISYEQYF
TRBD1,TRBV29-1,TRBJ1-1,.,TGCAGCGTTGAGAGGACAGGGGGTGATACTGAAGCTTTCTTT,CSVERTGGDTEAFF